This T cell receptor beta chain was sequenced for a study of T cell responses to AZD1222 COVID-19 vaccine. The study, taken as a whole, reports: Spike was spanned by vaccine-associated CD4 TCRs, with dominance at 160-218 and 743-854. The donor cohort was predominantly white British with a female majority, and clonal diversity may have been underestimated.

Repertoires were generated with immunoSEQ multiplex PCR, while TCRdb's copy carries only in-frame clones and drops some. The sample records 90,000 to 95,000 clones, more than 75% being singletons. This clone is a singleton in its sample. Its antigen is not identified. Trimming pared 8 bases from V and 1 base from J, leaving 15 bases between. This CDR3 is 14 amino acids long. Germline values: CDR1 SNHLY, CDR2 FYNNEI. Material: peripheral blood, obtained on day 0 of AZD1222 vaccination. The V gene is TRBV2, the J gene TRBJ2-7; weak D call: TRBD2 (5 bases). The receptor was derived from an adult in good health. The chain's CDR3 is CASGERTVSYEQYF. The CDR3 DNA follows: TGTGCCAGCGGGGAGAGGACGGTATCCTACGAGCAGTACTTC.